One TCR beta chain is described in this entry. This entry belongs to a study of CD8+ T cells in alopecia areata. Extraction and reverse transcription of RNA yielded cDNA as the sequencing template. Assay used: immunoSEQ multiplex PCR; TCRdb lists only in-frame clones, some missing. The data contain under 350,000 clones, 58% of them singletons. The length of the CDR3 is 12 residues. CDR1 and CDR2 from the germline V gene are SGHDT and YYEEEE. V was shortened by 6 bases and J by 4 bases, with 10 bases between the two germline ends. Treatment noted: oral pan-JAK inhibitor, 5-10 mg twice daily. V and J are TRBV5-6 and TRBJ1-2, with D hard to call. The sequence derives from a human donor with alopecia areata. The sample was CD4+ T cells sorted from blood, taken at week 24, from a patient treated with tofacitinib. CDR3 bases: TGTGCCAGCACTGGGGTCTCCTATGGCTACACCTTC. Its translation: CASTGVSYGYTF.